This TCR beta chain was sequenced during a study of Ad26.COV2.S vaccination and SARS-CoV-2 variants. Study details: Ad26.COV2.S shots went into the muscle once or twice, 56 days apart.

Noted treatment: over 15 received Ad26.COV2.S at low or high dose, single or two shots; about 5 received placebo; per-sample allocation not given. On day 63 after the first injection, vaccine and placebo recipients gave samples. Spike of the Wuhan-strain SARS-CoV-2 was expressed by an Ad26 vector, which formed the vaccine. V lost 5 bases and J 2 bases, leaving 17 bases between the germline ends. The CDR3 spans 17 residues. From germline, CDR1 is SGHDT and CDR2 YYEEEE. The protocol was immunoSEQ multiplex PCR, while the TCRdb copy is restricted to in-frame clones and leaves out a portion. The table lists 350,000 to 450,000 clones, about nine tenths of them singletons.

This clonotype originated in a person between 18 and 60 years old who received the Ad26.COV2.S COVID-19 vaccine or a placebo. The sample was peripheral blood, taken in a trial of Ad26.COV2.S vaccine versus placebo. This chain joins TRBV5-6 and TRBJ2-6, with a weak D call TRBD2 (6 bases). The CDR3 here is CASSPTPWEAGANVLTF. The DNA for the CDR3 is TGTGCCAGCAGTCCTACGCCATGGGAGGCTGGGGCCAACGTCCTGACTTTC.